What follows are 27 T cell receptor beta chains derived from one specimen sequenced in a study of shared clonotypes between healthy human individuals. Only CD45RO-negative cells positively selected for CCR7 counted as naive CD8 cells, so terminally differentiated effector memory CD45RA+ cells were excluded. TCRdb's copy holds only in-frame clones and misses some; the assay was immunoSEQ multiplex PCR. This sample has 2 million to 2.5 million clones; approximately 94% occur once, and the top ten carry roughly 1.7%. The specimen sequenced was naive CD8+ T cells from PBMCs. These TCRs come from a man between 18 and 29 years old in good health. Some clones in this sample may be carry-over from other donors' samples.

The chain is built from TRBV11-1 and TRBJ2-1, with a possible D match to TRBD2 (7 bases). CDR3 length: 17 residues. Deletions cut 1 base from V and 2 bases from J, with 15 bases between. Germline lookup yields CDR1 SGHAT and CDR2 FQDESV (reference sequence). This CDR3 is CASSLVNRGATYNEQFF. CDR3 DNA sequence: TGTGCCAGCAGCTTAGTGAATCGGGGGGCAACCTACAATGAGCAGTTCTTC.

The rearrangement uses TRBV4-1 and TRBJ1-1, with D uncertain. Looked up from germline, CDR1 is MGHRA and CDR2 is YSYEKL. CDR3 length equals 15 residues. Trimming took 1 base from V and 5 from J, leaving 14 bases between them. Written as DNA, the CDR3 is TGCGCCAGCAGCCAAGTTTCTCCCGGGTTGACTGAAGCTTTCTTT. Translation: CASSQVSPGLTEAFF.

This clone was seen once. This rearrangement joins TRBV9 to TRBJ2-1; no definite D call. Germline values: CDR1 SGDLS, CDR2 YYNGEE. V dropped 4 bases and J dropped 9 bases, with 20 bases sitting between them. This CDR3 comprises 15 residues. DNA for the CDR3: TGTGCCAGCAGCACCCCCGTGGGTGGAGTTGCTGAGCAGTTCTTC. Translated: CASSTPVGGVAEQFF.

The CDR3 sequence: CASSLGQGAQPQHF. The CDR3 bases are TGTGCCAGCAGCTTGGGGCAGGGGGCTCAGCCCCAGCATTTT. This chain links TRBV5-8 with TRBJ1-5, with 8 bases fitting TRBD1. The CDR3 is made up of 14 amino acids. J was trimmed by 6 bases and V by 0 bases; bases with no gene match: 2. Germline V lookup: CDR1 SGHTS, CDR2 YDEGEE.

This chain uses TRBV7-2 with TRBJ1-4; the D gene is possibly TRBD1 (5 bases). V lost 1 base and J lost 6, with 12 bases in between. The CDR3 extends over 15 amino acids. Germline assignment: CDR1 SGHTA and CDR2 FQGNSA. CDR3 loop: CASSLERGTYEKLFF. DNA of the CDR3: TGTGCCAGCAGCTTAGAGCGGGGGACTTATGAAAAACTGTTTTTT.

The V gene is TRBV6-1, the J gene TRBJ1-2; weak D call: TRBD1 (5 bases). Germline V gene lookup returns CDR1 MNHNS and CDR2 SASEGT. The ends were cut back, 7 bases at V and 8 bases at J, with 11 bases in the middle. The CDR3 length is 11 residues. CDR3 sequence: CASNRREGYTF. Here the CDR3 DNA reads TGTGCCAGCAACCGCAGGGAGGGCTACACCTTC.

The gene calls are TRBV7-9 and TRBJ2-5; TRBD1 matches at 7 bases. The DNA matches TRBJ2-7 better at its end, which makes the J call doubtful. The germline V gene has CDR1 SEHNR and CDR2 FQNEAQ (reference sequence). The CDR3 runs 14 residues. This CDR3 is CASSFLTGYYEQYF. Written as DNA, the CDR3 is TGTGCCAGCAGCTTTCTGACAGGGTATTACGAGCAGTACTTC.

This clone showed up just once. The V and J genes are TRBV30 and TRBJ1-2; no clear D. The V and J ends lost 1 base and 5 bases respectively, with 14 bases between them. Looked up from germline, CDR1 is GTSNPN and CDR2 is SVGIG (reference sequence). This CDR3 comprises 14 residues. The CDR3 DNA sequence: TGTGCCTGGAGTGGAGGACCGTTGATTTATGGCTACACCTTC. Its translation: CAWSGGPLIYGYTF.

The gene calls are TRBV9 and TRBJ2-7; 8 nucleotides line up with TRBD2. The CDR3 length is 15 residues. J gave up 2 bases and V 2 bases, and 6 bases lay outside the gene matches. Germline CDR1 SGDLS, CDR2 YYNGEE. As DNA, the CDR3 is TGTGCCAGCAGCGTGGGCCCGGGACTAGCCTACGAGCAGTACTTC. It yields the protein CASSVGPGLAYEQYF.

This chain links TRBV7-2 with TRBJ2-7, with D perhaps TRBD1 (5 bases). The CDR3 covers 17 residues. Germline V gene lookup returns CDR1 SGHTA and CDR2 FQGNSA. Between the trimmed V and J ends, which lost 4 bases and 5 bases, there was a span of 24 bases. CDR3 sequence (DNA): TGTGCCAGCAGCTCCCCCCGGATCGCAGGGATTACCCACGAGCAGTACTTC. It is translated as CASSSPRIAGITHEQYF.

The V and J genes are TRBV28 and TRBJ1-4; unclear D gene. The germline V and J ends were trimmed by 6 bases and 3 bases, with 14 bases remaining between them. The germline V gene encodes CDR1 MDHEN and CDR2 SYDVKM. CDR3 length equals 15 residues. The CDR3 DNA follows: TGTGCCAGCAGATTGAACTTCGGGGCTAATGAAAAACTGTTTTTT. As protein: CASRLNFGANEKLFF.

This clone was seen a single time. The genes are TRBV9 and TRBJ1-1; D unresolved. The CDR3 spans 16 residues. The germline V gene has CDR1 SGDLS and CDR2 YYNGEE. The V gene lost 1 base and the J gene lost 5 bases, with 18 bases spanning the gap. The CDR3 region has the DNA TGTGCCAGCAGCGTAAGCCAAAGAGTGGGTGGGACTGAAGCTTTCTTT. Protein product: CASSVSQRVGGTEAFF.

The genes are TRBV7-9 and TRBJ1-4; D remains ambiguous. Germline CDR1 is SEHNR and CDR2 is FQNEAQ (reference sequence). The CDR3 runs 16 residues. The V and J ends lost 5 bases and 5 bases respectively, with 18 bases between them. In nucleotides, the CDR3 is TGTGCCAGCAGCACGGGGTTCGAGAGGGCCAATGAAAAACTGTTTTTT. This encodes CASSTGFERANEKLFF.

V and J are TRBV5-1 and TRBJ2-3; D unresolved. V shed 0 bases and J shed 3 bases, with 11 bases lying between them. Germline CDR1 SGHRS, CDR2 YFSETQ. This CDR3 has 15 amino acids. The CDR3 loop reads CASSLVGPLTDTQYF. CDR3 DNA: TGCGCCAGCAGCTTGGTGGGTCCTTTGACAGATACGCAGTATTTT.

This clone was seen only a few times. The chain carries TRBV11-2 and TRBJ2-1; D perhaps matches TRBD2 (6 bases). This CDR3 is 14 amino acids long. Germline V gene lookup returns CDR1 SGHAT and CDR2 FQNNGV. V lost 5 bases to trimming and J lost 7 bases, with 15 bases between them. The CDR3: CASSTLATRNEQFF. As DNA, the CDR3 is TGTGCCAGCAGCACCCTCGCGACTAGGAATGAGCAGTTCTTC.

This rearrangement joins TRBV19 to TRBJ2-6; 9 positions agree with TRBD2. This CDR3 spans 21 amino acids. The junction had 16 bases not matched to a gene; V was cut back by 1 base and J by 3 bases. The V gene's germline CDR1 is LNHDA and CDR2 SQIVND (reference sequence). In DNA, the CDR3 is TGTGCCAGTAGTATAGCCTCGTACTACGAGCGGGAGGTTTTTGGGGCCAACGTCCTGACTTTC. This translates into CASSIASYYEREVFGANVLTF.

Comment on this clone: The same CDR3 arises from other DNA sequences in this sample as well. The chain is built from TRBV27 and TRBJ2-7; tentative D call: TRBD2 (5 bases). The germline gives CDR1 MNHEY, CDR2 SMNVEV (reference sequence). The CDR3 length is 12 residues. The germline V and J ends were trimmed by 2 bases and 5 bases, with 7 bases remaining between them. CDR3 region: CASSLGGHEQYF. In nucleotides, the CDR3 is TGTGCCAGCAGTTTAGGCGGGCACGAGCAGTACTTC.

The chain joins TRBV11-2 to TRBJ2-7; D gene unclear. Trimming cost V 4 bases and J 0 bases, with 4 bases left between them. Germline values: CDR1 SGHAT, CDR2 FQNNGV. The CDR3 totals 12 residues. CDR3 in amino acids: CASSYPSYEQYF. CDR3 bases: TGTGCCAGCAGCTATCCCTCCTACGAGCAGTACTTC.

In the case of this clone: Other DNA sequences in this sample translate to the same CDR3. Written as DNA, the CDR3 is TGTGCCAGCAGGCAAACAGGGGGCTCCTACGAGCAGTACTTC. Amino acids: CASRQTGGSYEQYF. This rearrangement joins TRBV28 to TRBJ2-7; TRBD1 matches 8 bases. Germline-derived CDR1 and CDR2 are MDHEN and SYDVKM. The CDR3 spans 14 residues. V lost 6 bases to trimming and J lost 0 bases; unmatched junction nucleotides: 4.

The chain carries TRBV6-5 and TRBJ2-7; 9 bases are a match to TRBD1. After removal of 7 bases from V and 5 bases from J, the junction contained 9 bases not matched to a gene. CDR3 length: 14 residues. Germline CDR1 MNHEY, CDR2 SVGAGI. CDR3 bases: TGTGCCAGCAATCTTGACAGGGGGGGCGACGAGCAGTACTTC. Its translation is CASNLDRGGDEQYF.

The chain has TRBV4-1 and TRBJ2-3, with no clear D. Between the trimmed V and J ends, which lost 8 bases and 4 bases, there was a span of 22 bases. Germline V CDR1 and CDR2: MGHRA, YSYEKL. The CDR3 length is 16 residues. CDR3 coding DNA: TGCGCCAGCCACCACAGCGTTGAGCTTAGTGCAGATACGCAGTATTTT. Its translation is CASHHSVELSADTQYF.

With regard to this clone: The conserved phenylalanine or tryptophan is not found at the CDR3 terminus, so this likely reflects a read error. The DNA is omitted, as the CDR3 cannot be located on it reliably, and the CDR3 follows TCRdb's listing. The genes are TRBV7-8 and TRBJ2-7; the table's D call of TRBD2 was not tested on the DNA. CDR1 and CDR2 (germline): SGHVS, FQNEAQ. The length of the CDR3 is 15 amino acids, counting both ends. This CDR3 is CASSLRADGTSGTIL.

This clone was found once. Distinct nucleotide sequences in the sample also encode this CDR3. The rearrangement uses TRBV9 and TRBJ2-7, with 8 bases that match TRBD1. Germline V gene lookup returns CDR1 SGDLS and CDR2 YYNGEE. V was pared by 1 base and J by 5 bases, with 2 bases of the junction left unmatched. This CDR3 comprises 13 residues. This CDR3 reads CASSVSGGDEQYF. The CDR3 nucleotides read TGTGCCAGCAGCGTATCAGGGGGCGACGAGCAGTACTTC. Drawing the rest from reference TRBV9 and TRBJ2-7, the complete variable domain is DSGVTQTPKHLITATGQRVTLRCSPRSGDLSVYWYQQSLDQGLQFLIQYYNGEERAKGNILERFSAQQFPDLHSELNLSSLELGDSALYFCASSVSGGDEQYFGPGTRLTVT.

The chain employs TRBV4-3 and TRBJ1-1; a weak D match, TRBD1 (6 bases). The germline V gene has CDR1 LGHNA and CDR2 YSLEER. This CDR3 has 16 residues. Trimming pared 0 bases from V and 6 bases from J, leaving 17 bases between. The DNA of the CDR3 is TGCGCCAGCAGCCAAGAAGGGGGGGAGGGAGTGGCTGAAGCTTTCTTT. Translating gives CASSQEGGEGVAEAFF.

This chain links TRBV29-1 with TRBJ2-1; D is unclear. V lost 7 bases and J lost 9, with 13 bases in between. This CDR3 spans 11 amino acids. CDR1 and CDR2 from the germline V gene are SQVTM and ANQGSEA. CDR3 residues: CSDHGVTEQFF. The CDR3 DNA reads as TGCAGCGATCACGGAGTTACTGAGCAGTTCTTC.

The chain has TRBV12-5 and TRBJ2-1; D is ambiguous. V gave up 5 bases and J gave up 0 bases, with 11 bases separating them. The V gene's germline CDR1 is LGHNT and CDR2 FRNRAP. The CDR3 length is 15 residues. CDR3 sequence reads: CASGLGHPSYNEQFF. As DNA, the CDR3 is TGTGCTAGTGGTCTCGGCCATCCCTCCTACAATGAGCAGTTCTTC.

The V call is TRBV28, the J call TRBJ1-5; 9 bases line up with TRBD1. The CDR3 runs 15 residues. CDR1 MDHEN and CDR2 SYDVKM come from the germline V gene. The V gene end was trimmed by 7 bases and the J gene end by 3 bases; junction bases not matched to a gene: 7. CDR3 sequence: CASTRDRAPNQPQHF. CDR3 coding DNA: TGTGCCAGCACTCGGGACAGGGCACCCAATCAGCCCCAGCATTTT.